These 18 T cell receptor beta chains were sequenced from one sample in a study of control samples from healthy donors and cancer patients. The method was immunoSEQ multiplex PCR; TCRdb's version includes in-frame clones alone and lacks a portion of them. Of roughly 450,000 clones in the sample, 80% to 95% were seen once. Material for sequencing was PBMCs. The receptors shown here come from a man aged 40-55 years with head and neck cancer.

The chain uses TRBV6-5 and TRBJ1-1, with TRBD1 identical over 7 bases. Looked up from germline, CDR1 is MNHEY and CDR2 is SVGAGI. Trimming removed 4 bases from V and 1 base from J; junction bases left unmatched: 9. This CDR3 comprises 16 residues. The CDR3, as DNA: TGTGCCAGCAGTTCGGACGCGGACAGGTGGAACACTGAAGCTTTCTTT. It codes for CASSSDADRWNTEAFF.

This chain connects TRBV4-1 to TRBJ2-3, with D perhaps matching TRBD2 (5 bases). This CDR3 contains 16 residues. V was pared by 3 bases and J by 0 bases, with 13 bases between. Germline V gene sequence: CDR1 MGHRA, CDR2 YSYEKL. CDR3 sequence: CASSQDSAPSTDTQYF. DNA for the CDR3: TGCGCCAGCAGCCAGGACTCGGCTCCTAGCACAGATACGCAGTATTTT.

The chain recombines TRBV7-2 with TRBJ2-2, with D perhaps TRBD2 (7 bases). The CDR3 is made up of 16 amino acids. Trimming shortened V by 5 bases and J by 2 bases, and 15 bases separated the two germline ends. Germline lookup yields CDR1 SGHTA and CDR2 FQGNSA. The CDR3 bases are TGTGCCAGCAGCCCGAGGGGGGGACCAAACACCGGGGAGCTGTTTTTT. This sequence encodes CASSPRGGPNTGELFF.

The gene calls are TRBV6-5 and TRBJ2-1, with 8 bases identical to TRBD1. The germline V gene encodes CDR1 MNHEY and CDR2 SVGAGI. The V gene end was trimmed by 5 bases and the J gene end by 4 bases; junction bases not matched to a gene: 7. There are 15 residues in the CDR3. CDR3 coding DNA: TGTGCCAGCAGTACAAGACAGGGGTCATACAATGAGCAGTTCTTC. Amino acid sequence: CASSTRQGSYNEQFF.

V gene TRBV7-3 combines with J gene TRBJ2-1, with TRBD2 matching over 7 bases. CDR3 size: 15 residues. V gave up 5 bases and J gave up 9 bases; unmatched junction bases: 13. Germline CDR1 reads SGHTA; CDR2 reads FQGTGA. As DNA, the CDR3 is TGTGCCAGCAGCCCTTGGGCTAGCGGACGAAGTGAGCAGTTCTTC. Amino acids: CASSPWASGRSEQFF.

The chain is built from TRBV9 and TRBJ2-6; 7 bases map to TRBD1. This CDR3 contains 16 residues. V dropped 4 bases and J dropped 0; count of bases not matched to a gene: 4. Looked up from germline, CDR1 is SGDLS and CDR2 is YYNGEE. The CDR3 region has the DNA TGTGCCAGCAGCACCAGGACAGGCTCTGGGGCCAACGTCCTGACTTTC. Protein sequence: CASSTRTGSGANVLTF.

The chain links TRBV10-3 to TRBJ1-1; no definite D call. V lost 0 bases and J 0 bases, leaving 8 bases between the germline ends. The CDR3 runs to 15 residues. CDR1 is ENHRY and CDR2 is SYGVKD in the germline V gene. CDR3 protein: CAISESGRLNTEAFF. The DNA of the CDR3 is TGTGCCATCAGTGAGTCCGGCCGGTTGAACACTGAAGCTTTCTTT.

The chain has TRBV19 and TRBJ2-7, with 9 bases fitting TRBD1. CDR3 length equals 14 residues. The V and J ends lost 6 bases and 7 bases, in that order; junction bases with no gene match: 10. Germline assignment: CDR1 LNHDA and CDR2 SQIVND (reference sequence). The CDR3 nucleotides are TGTGCCAGTAGCCACAGGGGGCGCAGGTGGGAGCAGTACTTC. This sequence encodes CASSHRGRRWEQYF. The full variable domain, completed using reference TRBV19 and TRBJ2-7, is DGGITQSPKYLFRKEGQNVTLSCEQNLNHDAMYWYRQDPGQGLRLIYYSQIVNDFQKGDIAEGYSVSREKKESFPLTVTSAQKNPTAFYLCASSHRGRRWEQYFGPGTRLTVT.

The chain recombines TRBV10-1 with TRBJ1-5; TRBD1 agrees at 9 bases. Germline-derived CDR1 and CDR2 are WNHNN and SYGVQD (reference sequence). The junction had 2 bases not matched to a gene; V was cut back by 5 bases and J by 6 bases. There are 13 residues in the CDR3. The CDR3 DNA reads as TGCGCCAGCAGTCCGGGACAGGGTCAGCCCCAGCATTTT. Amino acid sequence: CASSPGQGQPQHF.

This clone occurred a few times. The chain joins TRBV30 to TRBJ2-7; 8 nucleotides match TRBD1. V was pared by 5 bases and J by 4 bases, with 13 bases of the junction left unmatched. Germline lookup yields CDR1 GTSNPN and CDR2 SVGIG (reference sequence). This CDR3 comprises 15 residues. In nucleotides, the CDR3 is TGTGCCTGGGCGATAAAACAGGGGGGATCATACGAGCAGTACTTC. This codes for CAWAIKQGGSYEQYF.

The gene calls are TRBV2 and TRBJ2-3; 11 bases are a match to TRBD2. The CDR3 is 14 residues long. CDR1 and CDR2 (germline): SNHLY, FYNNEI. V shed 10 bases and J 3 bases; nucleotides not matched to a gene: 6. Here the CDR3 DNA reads TGTGCCACCTCGAGGACTAGCGGGACAGATACGCAGTATTTT. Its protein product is CATSRTSGTDTQYF.

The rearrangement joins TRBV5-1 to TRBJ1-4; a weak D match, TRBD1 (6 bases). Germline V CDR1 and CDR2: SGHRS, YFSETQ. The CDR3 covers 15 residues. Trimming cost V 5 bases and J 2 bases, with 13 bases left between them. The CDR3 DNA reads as TGCGCCAGCAGACAGGGAACGGGGACTAATGAAAAACTGTTTTTT. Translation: CASRQGTGTNEKLFF. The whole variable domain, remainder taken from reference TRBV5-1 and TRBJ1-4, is KAGVTQTPRYLIKTRGQQVTLSCSPISGHRSVSWYQQTPGQGLQFLFEYFSETQRNKGNFPGRFSGRQFSNSRSEMNVSTLELGDSALYLCASRQGTGTNEKLFFGSGTQLSVL.

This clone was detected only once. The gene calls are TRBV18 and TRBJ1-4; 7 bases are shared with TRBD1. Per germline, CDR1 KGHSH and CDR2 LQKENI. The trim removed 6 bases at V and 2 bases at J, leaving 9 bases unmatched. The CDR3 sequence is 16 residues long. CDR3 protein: CASSTNRGGTNEKLFF. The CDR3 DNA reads TGTGCCAGCTCGACCAACAGGGGCGGCACTAATGAAAAACTGTTTTTT.

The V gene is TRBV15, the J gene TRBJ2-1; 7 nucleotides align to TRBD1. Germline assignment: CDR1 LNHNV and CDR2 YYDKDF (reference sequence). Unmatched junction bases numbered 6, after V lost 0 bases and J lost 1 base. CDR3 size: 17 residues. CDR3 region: CATSREERGLSYNEQFF. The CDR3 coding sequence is TGTGCCACCAGCAGAGAAGAGAGGGGGCTTTCCTACAATGAGCAGTTCTTC.

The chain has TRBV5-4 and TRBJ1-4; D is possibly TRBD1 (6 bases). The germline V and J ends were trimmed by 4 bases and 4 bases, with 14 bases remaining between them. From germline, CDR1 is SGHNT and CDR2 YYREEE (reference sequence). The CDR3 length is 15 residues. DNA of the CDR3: TGTGCCAGCAGCCCCTCGGACAGAAATAATGAAAAACTGTTTTTT. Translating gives CASSPSDRNNEKLFF.

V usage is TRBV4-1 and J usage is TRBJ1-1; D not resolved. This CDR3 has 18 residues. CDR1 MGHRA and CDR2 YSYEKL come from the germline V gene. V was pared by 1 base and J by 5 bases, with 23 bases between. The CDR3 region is CASSQGIIPLPPGTEAFF. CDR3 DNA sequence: TGCGCCAGCAGCCAAGGTATTATCCCACTCCCCCCGGGGACTGAAGCTTTCTTT.

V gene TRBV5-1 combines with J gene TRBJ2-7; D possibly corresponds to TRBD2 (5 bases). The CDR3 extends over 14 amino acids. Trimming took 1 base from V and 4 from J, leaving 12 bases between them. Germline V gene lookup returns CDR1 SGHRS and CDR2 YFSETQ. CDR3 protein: CASSLNERVYEQYF. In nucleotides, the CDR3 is TGCGCCAGCAGCTTGAACGAGAGGGTGTACGAGCAGTACTTC.

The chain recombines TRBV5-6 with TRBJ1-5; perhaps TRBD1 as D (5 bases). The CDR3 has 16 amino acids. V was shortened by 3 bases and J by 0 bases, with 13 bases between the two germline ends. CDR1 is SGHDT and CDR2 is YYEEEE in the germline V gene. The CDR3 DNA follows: TGTGCCAGCAGCTCCGGCCTGGGGCGTAGCAATCAGCCCCAGCATTTT. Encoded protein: CASSSGLGRSNQPQHF.